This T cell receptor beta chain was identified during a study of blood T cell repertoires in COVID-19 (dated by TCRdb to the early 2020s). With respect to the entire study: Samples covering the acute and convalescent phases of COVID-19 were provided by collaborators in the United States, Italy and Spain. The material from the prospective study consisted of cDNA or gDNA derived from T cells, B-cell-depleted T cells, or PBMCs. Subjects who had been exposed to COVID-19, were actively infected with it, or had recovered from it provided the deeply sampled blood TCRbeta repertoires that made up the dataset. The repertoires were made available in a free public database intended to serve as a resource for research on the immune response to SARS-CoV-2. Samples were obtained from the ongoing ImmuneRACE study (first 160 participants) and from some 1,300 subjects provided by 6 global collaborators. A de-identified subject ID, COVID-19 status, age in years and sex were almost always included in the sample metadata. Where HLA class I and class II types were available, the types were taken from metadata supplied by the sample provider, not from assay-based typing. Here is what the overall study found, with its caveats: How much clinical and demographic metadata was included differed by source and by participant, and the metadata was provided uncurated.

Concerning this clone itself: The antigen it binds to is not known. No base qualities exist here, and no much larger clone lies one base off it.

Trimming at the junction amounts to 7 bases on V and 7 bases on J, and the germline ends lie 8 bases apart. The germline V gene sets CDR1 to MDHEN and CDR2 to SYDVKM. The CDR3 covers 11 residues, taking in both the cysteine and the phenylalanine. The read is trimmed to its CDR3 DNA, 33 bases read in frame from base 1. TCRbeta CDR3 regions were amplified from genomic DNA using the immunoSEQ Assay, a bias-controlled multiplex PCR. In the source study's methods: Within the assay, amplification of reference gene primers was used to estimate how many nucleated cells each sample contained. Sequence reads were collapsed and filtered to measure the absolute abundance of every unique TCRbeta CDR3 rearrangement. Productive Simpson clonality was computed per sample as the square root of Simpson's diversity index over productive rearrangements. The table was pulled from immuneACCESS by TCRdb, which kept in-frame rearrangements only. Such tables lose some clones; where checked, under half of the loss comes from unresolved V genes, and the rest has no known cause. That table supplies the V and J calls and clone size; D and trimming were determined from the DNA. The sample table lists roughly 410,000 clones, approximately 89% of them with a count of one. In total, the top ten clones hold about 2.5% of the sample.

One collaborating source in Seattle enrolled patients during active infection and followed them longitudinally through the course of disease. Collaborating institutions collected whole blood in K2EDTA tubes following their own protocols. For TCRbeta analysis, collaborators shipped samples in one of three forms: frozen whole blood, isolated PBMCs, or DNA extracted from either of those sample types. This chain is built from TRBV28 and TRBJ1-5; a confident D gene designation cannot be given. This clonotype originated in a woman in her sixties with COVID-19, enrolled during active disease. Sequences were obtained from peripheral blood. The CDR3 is CASTGSQPQHF. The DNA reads TGTGCCAGCACGGGAAGCCAGCCCCAGCATTTT.